This TCR beta chain stems from a study of blood T cells in healthy people across ages. Germline V lookup: CDR1 SGHVS, CDR2 FNYEAQ. This CDR3 is built from 14 residues. V lost 5 bases, J lost 7 bases, and 5 bases stayed unmatched. A sample-barcoded 5' primer and a J-beta primer mix were used in a second PCR of about 7 to 12 cycles. A template-switch adaptor with 12 random nucleotides tagged each cDNA molecule. Individual samples furnished no less than 2.5 million CDR3-containing paired-end reads apiece. MiXCR was run by TCRdb on the 5' RACE reads, yielding one entry per CDR3 protein. The table lists 600,000 to 1,000,000 distinct CDR3 sequences, around a quarter of them singletons. This clonotype was recorded many times. What it binds is unknown. Study-wide results and caveats: Older age coincided with a roughly linear decline in TCR beta diversity per million T cells.

These data were also reused for a study on T cells of mothers and their children.

V usage is TRBV7-6 and J usage is TRBJ1-4; 9 nucleotides agree with TRBD1. The sequenced sample was blood. The clonotype originates from a boy aged 5-17 years in good health. CDR3 DNA: TGTGCCAGCAGCGCCACAGGGGGCACTGAAAAACTGTTTTTT. Translated: CASSATGGTEKLFF.